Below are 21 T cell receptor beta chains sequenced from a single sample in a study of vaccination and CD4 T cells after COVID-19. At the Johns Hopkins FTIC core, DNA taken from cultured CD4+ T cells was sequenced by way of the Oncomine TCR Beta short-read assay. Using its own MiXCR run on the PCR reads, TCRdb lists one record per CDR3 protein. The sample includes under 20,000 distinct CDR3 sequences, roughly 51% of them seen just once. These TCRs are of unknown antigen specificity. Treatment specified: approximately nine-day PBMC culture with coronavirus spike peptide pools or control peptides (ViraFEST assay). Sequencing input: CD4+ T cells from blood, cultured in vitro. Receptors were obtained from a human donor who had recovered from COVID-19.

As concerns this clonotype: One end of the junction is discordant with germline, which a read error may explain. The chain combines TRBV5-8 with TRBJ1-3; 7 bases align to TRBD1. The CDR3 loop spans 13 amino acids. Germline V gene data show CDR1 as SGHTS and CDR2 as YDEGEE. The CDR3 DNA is TGTGCCAGCAGCCGGGACAGTGGAAGCACCATATATTTT. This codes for CASSRDSGSTIYF.

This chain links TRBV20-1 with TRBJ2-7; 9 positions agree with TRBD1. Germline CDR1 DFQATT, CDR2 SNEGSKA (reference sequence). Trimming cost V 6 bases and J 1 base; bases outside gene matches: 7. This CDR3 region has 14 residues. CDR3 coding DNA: TGCAGTGCACTAACAGGGGGCCATTCCTACGAGCAGTACTTC. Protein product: CSALTGGHSYEQYF.

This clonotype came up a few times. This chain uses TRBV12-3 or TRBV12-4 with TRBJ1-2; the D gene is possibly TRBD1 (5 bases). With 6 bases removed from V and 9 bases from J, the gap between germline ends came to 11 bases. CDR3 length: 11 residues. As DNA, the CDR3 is TGTGCCAGCAGCTCAGGGACCAGCTACACCTTC. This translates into CASSSGTSYTF.

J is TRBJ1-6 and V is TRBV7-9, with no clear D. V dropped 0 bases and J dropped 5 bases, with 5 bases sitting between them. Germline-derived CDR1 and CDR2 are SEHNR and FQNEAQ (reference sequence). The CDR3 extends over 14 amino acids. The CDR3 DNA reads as TGTGCCAGCAGCTTAGCAGGGAATAATTCACCCCTCCACTTT. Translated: CASSLAGNNSPLHF. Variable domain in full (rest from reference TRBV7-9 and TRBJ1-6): DTGVSQNPRHKITKRGQNVTFRCDPISEHNRLYWYRQTLGQGPEFLTYFQNEAQLEKSRLLSDRFSAERPKGSFSTLEIQRTEQGDSAMYLCASSLAGNNSPLHFGNGTRLTVT.

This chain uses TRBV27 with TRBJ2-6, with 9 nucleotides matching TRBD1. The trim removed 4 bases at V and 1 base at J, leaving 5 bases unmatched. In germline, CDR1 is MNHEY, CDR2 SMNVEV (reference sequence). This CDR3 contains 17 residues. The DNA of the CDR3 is TGTGCCAGCAGTTCCGGGACAGGGAGATCTGGGGCCAACGTCCTGACTTTC. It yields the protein CASSSGTGRSGANVLTF.

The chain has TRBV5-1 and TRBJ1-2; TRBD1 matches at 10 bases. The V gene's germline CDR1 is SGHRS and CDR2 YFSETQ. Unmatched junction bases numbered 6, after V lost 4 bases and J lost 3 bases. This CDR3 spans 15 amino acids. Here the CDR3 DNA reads TGCGCCAGCAGCCCAGGAGGGACAGGGGACTATGGCTACACCTTC. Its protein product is CASSPGGTGDYGYTF.

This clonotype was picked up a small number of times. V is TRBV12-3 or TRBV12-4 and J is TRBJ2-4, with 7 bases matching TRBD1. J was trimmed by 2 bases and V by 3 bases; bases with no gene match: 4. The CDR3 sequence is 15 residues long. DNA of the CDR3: TGTGCCAGCAGTTTTGGACAGGTCCCCAAAAACATTCAGTACTTC. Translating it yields CASSFGQVPKNIQYF.

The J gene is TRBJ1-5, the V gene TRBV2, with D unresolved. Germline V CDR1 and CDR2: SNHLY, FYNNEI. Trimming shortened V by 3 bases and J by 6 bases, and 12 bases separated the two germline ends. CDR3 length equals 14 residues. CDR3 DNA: TGTGCCAGCAGTGAGCGGGAGACGGGTCAGCCCCAGCATTTT. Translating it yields CASSERETGQPQHF. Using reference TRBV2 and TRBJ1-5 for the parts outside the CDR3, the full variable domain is EPEVTQTPSHQVTQMGQEVILRCVPISNHLYFYWYRQILGQKVEFLVSFYNNEISEKSEIFDDQFSVERPDGSNFTLKIRSTKLEDSAMYFCASSERETGQPQHFGDGTRLSIL.

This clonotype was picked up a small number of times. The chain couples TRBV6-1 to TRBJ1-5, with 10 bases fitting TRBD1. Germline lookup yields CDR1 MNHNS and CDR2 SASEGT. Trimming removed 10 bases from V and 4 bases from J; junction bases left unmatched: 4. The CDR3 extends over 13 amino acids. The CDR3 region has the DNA TGTGCCACCAGGACAGGGGGAAATCAGCCCCAGCATTTT. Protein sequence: CATRTGGNQPQHF.

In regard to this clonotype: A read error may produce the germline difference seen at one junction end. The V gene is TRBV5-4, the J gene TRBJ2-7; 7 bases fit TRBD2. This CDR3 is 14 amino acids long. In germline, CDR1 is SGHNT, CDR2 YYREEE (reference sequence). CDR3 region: CVSSGTGGSYEQYF. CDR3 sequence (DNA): TGTGTCAGCAGCGGGACTGGCGGGTCCTACGAGCAGTACTTC.

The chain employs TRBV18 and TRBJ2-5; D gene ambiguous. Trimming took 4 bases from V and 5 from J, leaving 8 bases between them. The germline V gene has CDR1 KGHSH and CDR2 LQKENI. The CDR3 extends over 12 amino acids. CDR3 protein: CASSRPAETQYF. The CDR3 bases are TGTGCCAGCTCACGACCTGCCGAGACCCAGTACTTC.

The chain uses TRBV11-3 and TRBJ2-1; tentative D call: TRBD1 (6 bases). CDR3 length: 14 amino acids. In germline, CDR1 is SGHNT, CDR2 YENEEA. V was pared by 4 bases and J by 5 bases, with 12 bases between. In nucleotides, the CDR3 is TGTGCCAGCAGCTCTAATACAGGGAACAATGAGCAGTTCTTC. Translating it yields CASSSNTGNNEQFF.

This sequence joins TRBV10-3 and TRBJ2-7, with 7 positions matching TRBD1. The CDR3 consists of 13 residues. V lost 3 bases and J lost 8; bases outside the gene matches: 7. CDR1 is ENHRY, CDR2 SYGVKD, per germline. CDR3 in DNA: TGTGCCATCAGTGATCCCGGGACAGAAAAGCAGTACTTC. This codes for CAISDPGTEKQYF.

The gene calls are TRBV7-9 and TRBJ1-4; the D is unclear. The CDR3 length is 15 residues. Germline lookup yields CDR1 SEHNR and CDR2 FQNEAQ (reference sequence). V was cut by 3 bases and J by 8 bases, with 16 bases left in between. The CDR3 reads CASSFSFGPNEKLFF. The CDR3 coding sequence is TGTGCCAGCAGCTTTAGTTTCGGGCCGAACGAAAAACTGTTTTTT.

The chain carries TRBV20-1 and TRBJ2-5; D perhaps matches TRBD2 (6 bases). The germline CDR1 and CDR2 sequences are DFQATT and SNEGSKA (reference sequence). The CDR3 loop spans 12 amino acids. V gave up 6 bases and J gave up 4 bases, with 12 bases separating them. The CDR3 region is CSATEEGETQYF. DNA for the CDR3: TGCAGTGCCACGGAGGAGGGAGAGACCCAGTACTTC.

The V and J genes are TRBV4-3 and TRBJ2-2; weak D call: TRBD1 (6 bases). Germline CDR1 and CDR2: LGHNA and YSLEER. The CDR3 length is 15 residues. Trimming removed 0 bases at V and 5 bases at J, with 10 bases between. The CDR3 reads CASSQDVRGTGELFF. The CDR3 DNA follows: TGCGCCAGCAGCCAAGATGTGAGGGGGACCGGGGAGCTGTTTTTT.

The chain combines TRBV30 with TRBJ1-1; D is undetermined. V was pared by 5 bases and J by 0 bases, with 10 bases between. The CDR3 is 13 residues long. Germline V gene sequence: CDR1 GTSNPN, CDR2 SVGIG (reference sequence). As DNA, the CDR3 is TGTGCCTGGGGAAAGACCATGAACACTGAAGCTTTCTTT. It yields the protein CAWGKTMNTEAFF.

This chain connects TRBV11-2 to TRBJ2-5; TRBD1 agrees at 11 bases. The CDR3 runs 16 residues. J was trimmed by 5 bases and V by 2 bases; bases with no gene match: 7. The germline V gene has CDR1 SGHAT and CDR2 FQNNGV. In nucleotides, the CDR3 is TGTGCCAGCAGCTTACGTCGGACAGGGGGCATCGAGACCCAGTACTTC. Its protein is CASSLRRTGGIETQYF.

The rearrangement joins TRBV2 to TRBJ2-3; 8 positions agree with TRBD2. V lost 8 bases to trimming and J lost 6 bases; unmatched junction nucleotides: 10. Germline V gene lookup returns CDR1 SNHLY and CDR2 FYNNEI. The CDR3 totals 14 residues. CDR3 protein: CASQPGLVGDTQYF. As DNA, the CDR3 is TGTGCCAGCCAACCGGGACTAGTCGGGGATACGCAGTATTTT.

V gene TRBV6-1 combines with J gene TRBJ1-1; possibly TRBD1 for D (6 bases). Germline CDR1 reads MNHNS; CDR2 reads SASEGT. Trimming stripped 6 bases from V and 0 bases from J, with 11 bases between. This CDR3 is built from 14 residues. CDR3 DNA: TGTGCCAGCAGGCGGCGGGGGCTGAACACTGAAGCTTTCTTT. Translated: CASRRRGLNTEAFF.

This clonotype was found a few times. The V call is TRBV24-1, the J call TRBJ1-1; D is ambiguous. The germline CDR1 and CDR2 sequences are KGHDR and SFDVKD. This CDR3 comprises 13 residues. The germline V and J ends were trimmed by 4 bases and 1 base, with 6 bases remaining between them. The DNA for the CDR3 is TGTGCCACCAGTGACGTAGGGAACACTGAAGCTTTCTTT. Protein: CATSDVGNTEAFF.